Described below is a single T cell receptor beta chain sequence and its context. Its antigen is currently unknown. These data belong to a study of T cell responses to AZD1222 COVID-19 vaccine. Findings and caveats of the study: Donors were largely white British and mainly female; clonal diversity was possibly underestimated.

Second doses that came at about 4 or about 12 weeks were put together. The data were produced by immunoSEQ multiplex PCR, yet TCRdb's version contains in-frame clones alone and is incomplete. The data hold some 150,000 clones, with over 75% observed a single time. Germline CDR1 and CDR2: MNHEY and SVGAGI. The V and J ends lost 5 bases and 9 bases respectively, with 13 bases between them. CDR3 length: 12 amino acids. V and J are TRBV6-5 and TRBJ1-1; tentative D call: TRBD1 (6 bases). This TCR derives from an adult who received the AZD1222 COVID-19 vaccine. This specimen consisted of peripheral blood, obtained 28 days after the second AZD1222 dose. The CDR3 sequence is CASSNREEKAFF. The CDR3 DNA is TGTGCCAGCAGTAACAGGGAGGAGAAAGCTTTCTTT.